This T cell receptor beta chain is from a study of OX40 agonist ivuxolimab in advanced cancers. This CDR3 contains 16 residues. V lost 5 bases and J lost 3, with 19 bases in between. Per germline, CDR1 LNHDA and CDR2 SQIVND (reference sequence). Using immunoSEQ multiplex PCR, the repertoire was profiled, and TCRdb retains in-frame clones only, with some absent. The repertoire holds 70,000 to 95,000 clones, with under 95% as singletons. This specimen consisted of CD4+ or CD8+ T cells sorted from blood, obtained in a trial of the OX40 agonist ivuxolimab. The sequence was obtained from an adult with an advanced solid tumor such as melanoma, head and neck, liver or kidney cancer. The rearrangement joins TRBV19 to TRBJ2-5; either TRBD1 or TRBD2 may fit D (6 bases each). CDR3 sequence reads: CASSPGTGGGKETQYF. For the CDR3, the DNA is TGTGCCAGTAGTCCTGGGACCGGGGGCGGGAAAGAGACCCAGTACTTC.